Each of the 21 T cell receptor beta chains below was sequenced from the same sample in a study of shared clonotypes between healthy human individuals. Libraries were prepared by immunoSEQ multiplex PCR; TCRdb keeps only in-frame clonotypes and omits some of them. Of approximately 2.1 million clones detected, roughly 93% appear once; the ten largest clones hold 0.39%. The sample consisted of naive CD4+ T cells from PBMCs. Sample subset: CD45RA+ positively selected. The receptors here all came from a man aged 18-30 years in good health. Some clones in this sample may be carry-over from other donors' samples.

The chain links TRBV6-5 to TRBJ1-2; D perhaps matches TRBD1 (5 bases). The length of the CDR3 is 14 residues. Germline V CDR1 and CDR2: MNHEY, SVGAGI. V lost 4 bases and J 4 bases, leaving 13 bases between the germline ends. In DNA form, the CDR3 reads TGTGCCAGCAGTTTGGGAACAGGACCCTATGGCTACACCTTC. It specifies CASSLGTGPYGYTF.

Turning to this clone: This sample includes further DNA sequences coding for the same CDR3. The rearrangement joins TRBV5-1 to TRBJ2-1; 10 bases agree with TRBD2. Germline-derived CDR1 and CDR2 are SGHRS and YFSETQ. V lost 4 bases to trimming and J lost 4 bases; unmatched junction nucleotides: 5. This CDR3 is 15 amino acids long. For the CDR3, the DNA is TGCGCCAGCAGCCACGGACTAGCGGATTACAATGAGCAGTTCTTC. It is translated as CASSHGLADYNEQFF.

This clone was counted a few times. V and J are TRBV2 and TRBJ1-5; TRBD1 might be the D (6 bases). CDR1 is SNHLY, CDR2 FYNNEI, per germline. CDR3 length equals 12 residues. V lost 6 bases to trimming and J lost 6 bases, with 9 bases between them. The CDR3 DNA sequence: TGTGCCAGCAGCGGGACACTTCAGCCCCAGCATTTT. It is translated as CASSGTLQPQHF.

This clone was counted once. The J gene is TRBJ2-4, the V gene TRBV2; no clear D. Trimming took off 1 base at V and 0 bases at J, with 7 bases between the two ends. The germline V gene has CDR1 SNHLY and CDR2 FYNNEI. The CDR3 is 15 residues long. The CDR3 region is CASSEEWIAKNIQYF. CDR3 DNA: TGTGCCAGCAGTGAAGAGTGGATAGCCAAAAACATTCAGTACTTC.

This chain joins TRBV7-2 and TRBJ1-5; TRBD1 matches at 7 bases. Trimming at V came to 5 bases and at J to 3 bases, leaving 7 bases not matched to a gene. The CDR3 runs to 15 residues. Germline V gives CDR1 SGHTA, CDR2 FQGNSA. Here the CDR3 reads CASSARDSPNQPQHF. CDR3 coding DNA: TGTGCCAGCAGCGCCCGGGACAGCCCCAATCAGCCCCAGCATTTT.

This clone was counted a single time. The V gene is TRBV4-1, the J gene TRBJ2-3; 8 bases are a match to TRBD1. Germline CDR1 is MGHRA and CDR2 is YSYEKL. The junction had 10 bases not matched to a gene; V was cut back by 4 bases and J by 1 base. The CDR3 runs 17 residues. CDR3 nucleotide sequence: TGCGCCAGCAGCCGTCGACAGGGGCTAAGGGGCACAGATACGCAGTATTTT. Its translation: CASSRRQGLRGTDTQYF.

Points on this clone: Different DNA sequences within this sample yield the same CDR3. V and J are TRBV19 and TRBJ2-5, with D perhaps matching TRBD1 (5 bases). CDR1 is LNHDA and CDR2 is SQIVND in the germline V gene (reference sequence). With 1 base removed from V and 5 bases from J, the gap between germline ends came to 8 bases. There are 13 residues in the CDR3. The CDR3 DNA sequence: TGTGCCAGTAGTATAGGGGGCCGGGAGACCCAGTACTTC. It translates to CASSIGGRETQYF. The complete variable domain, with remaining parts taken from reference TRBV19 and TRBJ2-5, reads DGGITQSPKYLFRKEGQNVTLSCEQNLNHDAMYWYRQDPGQGLRLIYYSQIVNDFQKGDIAEGYSVSREKKESFPLTVTSAQKNPTAFYLCASSIGGRETQYFGPGTRLLVL.

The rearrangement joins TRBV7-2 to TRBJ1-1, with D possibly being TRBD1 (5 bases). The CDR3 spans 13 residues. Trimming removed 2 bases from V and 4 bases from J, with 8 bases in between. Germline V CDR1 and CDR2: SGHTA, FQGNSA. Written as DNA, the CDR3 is TGTGCCAGCAGCTTATCAGGGTTCACTGAAGCTTTCTTT. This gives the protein CASSLSGFTEAFF. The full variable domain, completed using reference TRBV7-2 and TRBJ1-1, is GAGVSQSPSNKVTEKGKDVELRCDPISGHTALYWYRQSLGQGLEFLIYFQGNSAPDKSGLPSDRFSAERTGGSVSTLTIQRTQQEDSAVYLCASSLSGFTEAFFGQGTRLTVV.

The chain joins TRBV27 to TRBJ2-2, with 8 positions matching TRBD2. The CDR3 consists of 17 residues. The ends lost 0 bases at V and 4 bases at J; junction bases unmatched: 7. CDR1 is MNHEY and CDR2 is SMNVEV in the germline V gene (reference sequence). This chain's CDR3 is CASSLSRGAGSTGELFF. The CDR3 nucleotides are TGTGCCAGCAGTTTATCGCGGGGGGCTGGGTCCACCGGGGAGCTGTTTTTT.

CDR3 loop: CASSFRLATGELFF. The CDR3 nucleotides are TGTGCCAGCAGTTTCAGACTAGCCACCGGGGAGCTGTTTTTT. The rearrangement links TRBV28 to TRBJ2-2, with TRBD2 matching over 7 bases. Germline CDR1 and CDR2: MDHEN and SYDVKM. The V segment lost 3 bases and the J segment 4 bases; nucleotides outside the gene matches: 2. The CDR3 extends over 14 amino acids.

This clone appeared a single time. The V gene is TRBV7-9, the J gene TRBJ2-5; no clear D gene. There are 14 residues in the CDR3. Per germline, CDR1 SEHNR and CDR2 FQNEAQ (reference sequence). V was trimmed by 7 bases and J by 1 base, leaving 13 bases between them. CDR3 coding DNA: TGTGCCAGCAATAGGCAGGAACTCCAAGAGACCCAGTACTTC. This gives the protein CASNRQELQETQYF.

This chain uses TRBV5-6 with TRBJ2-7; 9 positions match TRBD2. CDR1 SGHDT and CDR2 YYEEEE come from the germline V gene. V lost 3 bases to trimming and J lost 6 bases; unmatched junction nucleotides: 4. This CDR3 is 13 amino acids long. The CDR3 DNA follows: TGTGCCAGCAGCTCGACTAGCGGAGGCGAGCAGTACTTC. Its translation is CASSSTSGGEQYF.

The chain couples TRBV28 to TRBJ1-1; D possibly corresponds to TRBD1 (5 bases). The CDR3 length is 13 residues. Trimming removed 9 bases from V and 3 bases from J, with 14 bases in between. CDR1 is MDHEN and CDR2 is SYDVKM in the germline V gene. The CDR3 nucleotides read TGTGCCAGTTTGGGGGGAGTGTACACTGAAGCTTTCTTT. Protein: CASLGGVYTEAFF.

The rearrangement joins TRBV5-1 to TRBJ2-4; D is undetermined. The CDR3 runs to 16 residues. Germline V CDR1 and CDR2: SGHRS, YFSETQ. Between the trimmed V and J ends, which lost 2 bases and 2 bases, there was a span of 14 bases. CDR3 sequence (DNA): TGCGCCAGCAGCTTCGGCCCCGTCGAGACCAAAAACATTCAGTACTTC. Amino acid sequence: CASSFGPVETKNIQYF.

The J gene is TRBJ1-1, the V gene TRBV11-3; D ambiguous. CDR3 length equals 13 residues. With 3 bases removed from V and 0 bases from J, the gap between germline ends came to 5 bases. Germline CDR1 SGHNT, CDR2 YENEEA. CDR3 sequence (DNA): TGTGCCAGCAGCTTCGCCCTGAACACTGAAGCTTTCTTT. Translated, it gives CASSFALNTEAFF.

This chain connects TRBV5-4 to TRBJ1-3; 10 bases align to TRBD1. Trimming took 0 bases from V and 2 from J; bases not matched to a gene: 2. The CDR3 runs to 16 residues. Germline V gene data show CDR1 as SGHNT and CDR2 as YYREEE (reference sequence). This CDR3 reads CASSLEDRGTGNTIYF. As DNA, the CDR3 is TGTGCCAGCAGCTTGGAGGACAGGGGGACTGGAAACACCATATATTTT.

The CDR3 loop is CASSLRGREAFF. CDR3 nucleotides: TGTGCCAGCAGTTTAAGGGGCAGGGAAGCTTTCTTT. The chain uses TRBV28 and TRBJ1-1, with D possibly TRBD1 on 5 matching bases. Germline loops: CDR1 MDHEN, CDR2 SYDVKM. This CDR3 is 12 amino acids long. The V end was cut by 2 bases, the J end by 8 bases, with 9 bases between.

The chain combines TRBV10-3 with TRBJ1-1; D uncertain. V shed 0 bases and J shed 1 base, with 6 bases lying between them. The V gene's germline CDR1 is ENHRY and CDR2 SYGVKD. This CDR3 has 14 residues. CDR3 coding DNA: TGTGCCATCAGTGAGTCGAGGACGAACACTGAAGCTTTCTTT. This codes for CAISESRTNTEAFF.

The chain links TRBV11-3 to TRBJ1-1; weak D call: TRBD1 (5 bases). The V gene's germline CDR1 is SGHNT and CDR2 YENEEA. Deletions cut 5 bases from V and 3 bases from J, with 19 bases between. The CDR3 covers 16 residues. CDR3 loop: CASSPGQPLSDTEAFF. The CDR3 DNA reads TGTGCCAGCAGCCCAGGACAACCTCTTTCGGACACTGAAGCTTTCTTT. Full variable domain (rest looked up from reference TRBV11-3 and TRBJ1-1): EAGVVQSPRYKIIEKKQPVAFWCNPISGHNTLYWYLQNLGQGPELLIRYENEEAVDDSQLPKDRFSAERLKGVDSTLKIQPAELGDSAVYLCASSPGQPLSDTEAFFGQGTRLTVV.

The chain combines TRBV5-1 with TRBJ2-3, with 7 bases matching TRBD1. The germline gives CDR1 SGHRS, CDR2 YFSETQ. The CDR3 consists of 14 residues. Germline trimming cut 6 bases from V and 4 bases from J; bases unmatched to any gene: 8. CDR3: CASTSTGKADTQYF. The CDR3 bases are TGCGCCAGCACCTCGACAGGGAAGGCAGATACGCAGTATTTT.

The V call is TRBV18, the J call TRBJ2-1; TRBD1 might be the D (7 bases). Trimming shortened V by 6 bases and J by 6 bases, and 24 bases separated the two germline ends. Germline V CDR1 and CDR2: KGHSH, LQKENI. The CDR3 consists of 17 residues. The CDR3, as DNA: TGTGCCAGCTCCCGGCGCTACAGGCCCCAGGGGGGCAATGAGCAGTTCTTC. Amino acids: CASSRRYRPQGGNEQFF.